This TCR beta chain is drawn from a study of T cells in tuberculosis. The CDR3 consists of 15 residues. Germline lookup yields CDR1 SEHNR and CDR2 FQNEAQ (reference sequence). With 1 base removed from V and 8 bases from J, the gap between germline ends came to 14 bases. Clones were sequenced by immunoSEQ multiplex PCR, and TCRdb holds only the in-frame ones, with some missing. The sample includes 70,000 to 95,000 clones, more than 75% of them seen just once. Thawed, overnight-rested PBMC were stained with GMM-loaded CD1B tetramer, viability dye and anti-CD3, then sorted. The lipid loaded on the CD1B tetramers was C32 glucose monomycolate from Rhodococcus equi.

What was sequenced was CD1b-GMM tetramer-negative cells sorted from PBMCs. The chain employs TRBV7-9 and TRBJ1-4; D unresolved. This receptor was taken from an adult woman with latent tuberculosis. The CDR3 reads CASSLDWAGQEKLFF. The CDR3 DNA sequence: TGTGCCAGCAGCTTAGATTGGGCAGGCCAAGAAAAACTGTTTTTT. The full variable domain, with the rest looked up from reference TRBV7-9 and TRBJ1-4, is DTGVSQNPRHKITKRGQNVTFRCDPISEHNRLYWYRQTLGQGPEFLTYFQNEAQLEKSRLLSDRFSAERPKGSFSTLEIQRTEQGDSAMYLCASSLDWAGQEKLFFGSGTQLSVL.